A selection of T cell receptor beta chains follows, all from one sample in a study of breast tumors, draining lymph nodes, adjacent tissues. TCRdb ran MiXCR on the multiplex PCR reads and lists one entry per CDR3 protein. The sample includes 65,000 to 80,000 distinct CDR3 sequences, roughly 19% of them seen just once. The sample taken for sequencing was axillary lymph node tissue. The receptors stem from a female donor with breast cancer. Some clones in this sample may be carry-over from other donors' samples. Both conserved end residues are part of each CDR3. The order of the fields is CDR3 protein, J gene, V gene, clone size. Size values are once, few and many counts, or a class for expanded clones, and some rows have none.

CASSLLIYPGNYNEQFF | TRBJ2-1 | TRBV7-9 | many
CASSGGGYEQYF | TRBJ2-7 | TRBV14 | many
CASTPPGEDTQYF | TRBJ2-3 | TRBV19 | .
CSARDSRLRAGAADTQYF | TRBJ2-3 | TRBV20-1 | many
CATKDHTEAFF | TRBJ1-1 | TRBV24-1 | few
CSARDGNNEKLFF | TRBJ1-4 | TRBV20-1 | many
CASSLTLAGVSYNEQFF | TRBJ2-1 | TRBV5-1 | many
CATSDPIRPTNEQFF | TRBJ2-1 | TRBV24-1 | many
CASSLEGDRNTGELFF | TRBJ2-2 | TRBV5-1 | many
CASSTVQGLRNSPLHF | TRBJ1-6 | TRBV19 | many
CASSLGGAGGHTF | TRBJ1-2 | TRBV12-3/TRBV12-4 | few
CSVDGVSGANVLTF | TRBJ2-6 | TRBV29-1 | many
CASSYLAGHQETQYF | TRBJ2-5 | TRBV6-2/TRBV6-3 | many
CATSRGFTENQPQHF | TRBJ1-5 | TRBV15 | many
CSARERERHTGELFF | TRBJ2-2 | TRBV20-1 | many
CASSRGFTDTQYF | TRBJ2-3 | TRBV7-2 | many
CASSTGLAQGAQYF | TRBJ2-5 | TRBV7-2 | .
CATSDPATATDTQYF | TRBJ2-3 | TRBV24-1 | many
CAWSPGRNQPQHF | TRBJ1-5 | TRBV30 | .
CASSQPRRGSNQPQHF | TRBJ1-5 | TRBV4-1 | .
CASSPGRRGSNSPLHF | TRBJ1-6 | TRBV18 | .
CASSLPLAGVSEKQFF | TRBJ2-1 | TRBV28 | .
CASSTGTMNGELFF | TRBJ2-2 | TRBV19 | .
CASSPHLLGSGRINEQFF | TRBJ2-1 | TRBV3-1 | .
CASSPGQYGYTF | TRBJ1-2 | TRBV7-9 | medium-sized
CASSHQGGGGYGYTF | TRBJ1-2 | TRBV3-1 | .
CASSLTSGYTDTQYF | TRBJ2-3 | TRBV11-3 | many
CASSQNQGYRYEQYF | TRBJ2-7 | TRBV7-6 | many
CASSSYHGQYEQYF | TRBJ2-7 | TRBV7-9 | many
CASSPAHRGSYEQYF | TRBJ2-7 | TRBV7-2 | many
CASSRAPLGYAF | TRBJ1-2 | TRBV28 | .
CSARGDEQFF | TRBJ2-1 | TRBV20-1 | many
CASSDILTGGPTDTQYF | TRBJ2-3 | TRBV2 | many
CASRRLGQETQYF | TRBJ2-5 | TRBV14 | many
CASSKGVFGVYEQYF | TRBJ2-7 | TRBV27 | .
CSAPNPSDSGIRYEQYF | TRBJ2-7 | TRBV20-1 | many
CASSLSRDSTPVTLHF | TRBJ1-6 | TRBV5-5 | many
CASSSAGTGTYNEQFF | TRBJ2-1 | TRBV11-3 | many
CASRGLAGVQETQYF | TRBJ2-5 | TRBV12-3/TRBV12-4 | .
CASSPLEWGGSYEQYF | TRBJ2-7 | TRBV28 | .
CASRDPGAGGGYTF | TRBJ1-2 | TRBV5-4 | many
CASSLVRGNQPQHF | TRBJ1-5 | TRBV12-3/TRBV12-4 | many
CASSFGFANTGELFF | TRBJ2-2 | TRBV7-2 | many
CASSSLTAPYEQYF | TRBJ2-7 | TRBV27 | many
CSAPRQGASEQYF | TRBJ2-7 | TRBV20-1 | many
CASRSSRGDYGYTF | TRBJ1-2 | TRBV11-2 | many
CASSPRDRGDEKLFF | TRBJ1-4 | TRBV19 | many
CASSLGGDLYEQYF | TRBJ2-7 | TRBV11-3 | many
CASSEGQGAGQPQHF | TRBJ1-5 | TRBV25-1 | many
CASSLSGMRAGELFF | TRBJ2-2 | TRBV5-5 | many
CASRTRGLGANYGYTF | TRBJ1-2 | TRBV27 | .
CSANTGGEEQFF | TRBJ2-1 | TRBV20-1 | many
CASSSGQGFDIQYF | TRBJ2-4 | TRBV7-6 | .
CASSTRGQPRGETQYF | TRBJ2-5 | TRBV9 | many
CSARPPSAPSDTQYF | TRBJ2-3 | TRBV20-1 | many
CASTRGRQGGLVGYTF | TRBJ1-2 | TRBV28 | .
CASSQGTGGSYEQYF | TRBJ2-7 | TRBV4-2 | many
CASSPGTASTDTQYF | TRBJ2-3 | TRBV7-3 | many
CSVAGVRADTQYF | TRBJ2-3 | TRBV29-1 | many